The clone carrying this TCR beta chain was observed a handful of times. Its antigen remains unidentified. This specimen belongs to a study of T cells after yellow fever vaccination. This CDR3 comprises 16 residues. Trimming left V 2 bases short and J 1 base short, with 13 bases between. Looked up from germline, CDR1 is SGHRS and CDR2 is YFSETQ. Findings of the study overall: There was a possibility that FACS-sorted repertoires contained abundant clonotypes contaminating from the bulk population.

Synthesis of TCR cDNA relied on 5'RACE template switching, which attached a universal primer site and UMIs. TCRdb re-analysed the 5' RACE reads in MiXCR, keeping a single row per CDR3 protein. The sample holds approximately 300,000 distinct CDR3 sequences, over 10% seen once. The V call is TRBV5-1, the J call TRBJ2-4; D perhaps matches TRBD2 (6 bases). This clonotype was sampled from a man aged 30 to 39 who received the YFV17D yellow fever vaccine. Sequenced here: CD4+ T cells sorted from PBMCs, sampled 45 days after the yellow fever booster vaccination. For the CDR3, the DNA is TGCGCCAGCAGCTTTGGAGGGAGTGCTGCCAAAAACATTCAGTACTTC. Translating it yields CASSFGGSAAKNIQYF. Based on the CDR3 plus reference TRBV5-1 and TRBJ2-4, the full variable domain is KAGVTQTPRYLIKTRGQQVTLSCSPISGHRSVSWYQQTPGQGLQFLFEYFSETQRNKGNFPGRFSGRQFSNSRSEMNVSTLELGDSALYLCASSFGGSAAKNIQYFGAGTRLSVL.